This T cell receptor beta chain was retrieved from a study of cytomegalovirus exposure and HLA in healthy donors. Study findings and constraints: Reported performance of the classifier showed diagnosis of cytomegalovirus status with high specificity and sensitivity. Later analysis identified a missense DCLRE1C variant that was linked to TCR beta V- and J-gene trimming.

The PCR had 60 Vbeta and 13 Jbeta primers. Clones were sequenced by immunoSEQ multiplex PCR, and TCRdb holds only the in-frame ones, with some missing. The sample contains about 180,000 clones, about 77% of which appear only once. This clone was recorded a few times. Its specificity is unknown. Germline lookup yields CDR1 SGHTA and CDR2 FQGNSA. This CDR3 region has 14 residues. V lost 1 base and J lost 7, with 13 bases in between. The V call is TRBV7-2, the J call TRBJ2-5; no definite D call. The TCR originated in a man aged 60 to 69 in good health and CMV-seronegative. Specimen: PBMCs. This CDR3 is CASSLDSSTATQYF. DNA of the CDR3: TGTGCCAGCAGCTTAGATTCCAGTACAGCGACCCAGTACTTC.